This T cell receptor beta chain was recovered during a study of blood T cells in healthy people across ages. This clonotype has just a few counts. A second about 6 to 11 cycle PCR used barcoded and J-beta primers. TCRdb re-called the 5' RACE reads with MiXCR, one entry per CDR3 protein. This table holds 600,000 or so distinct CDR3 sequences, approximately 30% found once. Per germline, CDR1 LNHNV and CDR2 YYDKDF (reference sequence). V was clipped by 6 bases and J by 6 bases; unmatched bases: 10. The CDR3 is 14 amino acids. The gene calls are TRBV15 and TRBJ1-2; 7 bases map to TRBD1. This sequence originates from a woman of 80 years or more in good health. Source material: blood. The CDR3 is CATSFKGQLNGYTF. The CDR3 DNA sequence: TGTGCCACCAGTTTCAAGGGACAGCTAAATGGCTACACCTTC. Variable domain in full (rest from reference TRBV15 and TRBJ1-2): DAMVIQNPRYQVTQFGKPVTLSCSQTLNHNVMYWYQQKSSQAPKLLFHYYDKDFNNEADTPDNFQSRRPNTSFCFLDIRSPGLGDTAMYLCATSFKGQLNGYTFGSGTRLTVV.